This T cell receptor (beta chain) was obtained from a study of shared T cell receptors in the human thymus. Only in-frame clones appear in the TCRdb table, and some are missing; sequencing was by immunoSEQ multiplex PCR. The data show some 760,000 clones, 70% to 90% seen once. Only a few counts were recorded for this clone. This CDR3 region has 17 residues. Between the trimmed V and J ends, which lost 5 bases and 3 bases, there was a span of 23 bases. Germline-derived CDR1 and CDR2 are MDHEN and SYDVKM. This sample also belongs to another study, concerning human thymus T cells. That source adds: Corrective surgery for congenital heart defects was being performed on the healthy Finnish infants who were the donors. There appeared to be biased usage of V and J genes in thymic and blood repertoires. Related work showed strongly overlapping thymic repertoires across unrelated individuals.

The sequenced sample was thymocytes. The rearrangement uses TRBV28 and TRBJ2-7, with D perhaps TRBD2 (5 bases). This TCR came from a girl less than two years old with a congenital heart defect. The CDR3 is CASSKAYRGWGDYEQYF. As DNA, the CDR3 is TGTGCCAGCAGTAAGGCCTACCGCGGGTGGGGAGACTACGAGCAGTACTTC.